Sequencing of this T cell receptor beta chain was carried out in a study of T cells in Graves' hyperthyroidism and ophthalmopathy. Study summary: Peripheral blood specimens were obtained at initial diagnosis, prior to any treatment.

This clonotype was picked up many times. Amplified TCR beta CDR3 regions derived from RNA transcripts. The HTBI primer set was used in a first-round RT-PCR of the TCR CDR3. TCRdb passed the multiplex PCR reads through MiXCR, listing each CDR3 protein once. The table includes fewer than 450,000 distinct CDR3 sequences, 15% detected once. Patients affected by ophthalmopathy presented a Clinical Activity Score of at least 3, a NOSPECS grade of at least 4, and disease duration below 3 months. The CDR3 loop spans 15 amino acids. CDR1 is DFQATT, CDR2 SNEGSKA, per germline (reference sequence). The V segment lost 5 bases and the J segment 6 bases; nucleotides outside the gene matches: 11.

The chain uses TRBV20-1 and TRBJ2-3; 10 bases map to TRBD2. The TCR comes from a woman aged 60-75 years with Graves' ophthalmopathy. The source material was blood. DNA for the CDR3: TGCAGTGCTTCCCAGCTAGCGGGAGATGCGGATACGCAGTATTTT. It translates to CSASQLAGDADTQYF.